The rows below give T cell receptor beta chains drawn from one sample of a study of Ad26.COV2.S vaccination and SARS-CoV-2 variants. Only in-frame clones appear in the TCRdb table, and some are missing; sequencing was by immunoSEQ multiplex PCR. The table shows about 480,000 clones, with around 85% occurring only once. The source material was peripheral blood, sampled in a trial of Ad26.COV2.S vaccine versus placebo. These receptors originate from a person between 18 and 60 years old who received the Ad26.COV2.S COVID-19 vaccine or a placebo. Both conserved end residues are part of each CDR3. A D gene is named only where the DNA matches it firmly. Clone sizes are given selectively: once, few, many, or a class where the clone is expanded.

V	D	size	J	DNA	CDR3
TRBV2	-	few	TRBJ2-7	TGTGCCAGCAGTAAACTTAGGACCATGAGCTCCTACGAGCAGTACTTC	CASSKLRTMSSYEQYF
TRBV19	-	-	TRBJ2-1	TGTGCCAGTAGGAATGGGCCCTACAATGAGCAGTTCTTC	CASRNGPYNEQFF
TRBV10-3	-	-	TRBJ1-1	TGTGCCATCAGGACGGTGGGGGCGAACACTGAAGCTTTCTTT	CAIRTVGANTEAFF
TRBV7-2	-	once	TRBJ2-3	TGTGCCAGCAGCTTAGTAAGCCGGTCCACAGATACGCAGTATTTT	CASSLVSRSTDTQYF
TRBV10-3	-	-	TRBJ2-5	TGTGCCACCGCCGGAGGGCCCCAAGAGACCCAGTACTTC	CATAGGPQETQYF
TRBV3-1/TRBV3-2	TRBD1	-	TRBJ1-2	TGTGCCAGCAGCAACCCCAGGGGGGGTGGCTACACCTTC	CASSNPRGGGYTF
TRBV30	TRBD1	-	TRBJ2-1	TGTGCCTGGGGACAGGGGTACAATGAGCAGTTCTTC	CAWGQGYNEQFF
TRBV6-6	-	-	TRBJ2-4	TGTGCCAGCAGTTACTCGGTTAAGGGGAGAAACATTCAGTACTTC	CASSYSVKGRNIQYF
TRBV19	TRBD1	-	TRBJ1-1	TGTGCCAGTAGGGACAGGGGGGGAGTGAACACTGAAGCTTTCTTT	CASRDRGGVNTEAFF
TRBV7-8	TRBD1	-	TRBJ1-2	TGTGCCAGCACCGAAAACAGGGGGGACAGGGAAGAGTCTTACACCTTC	CASTENRGDREESYTF
TRBV3-1/TRBV3-2	TRBD1	-	TRBJ2-3	TGTGCCAGCAGCCAGAGCATACCGGGACAGGGGCCAGATACGCAGTATTTT	CASSQSIPGQGPDTQYF
TRBV6-1	TRBD1	once	TRBJ1-2	TGTGCCAGCAGTGAAGTATCAGGGGGGTACCGCTACACCTTC	CASSEVSGGYRYTF
TRBV2	TRBD1	-	TRBJ2-3	TGTGCCAGCAGCGGATCCCGGGACAGGGGGCGCGGATTAAGCACAGATACGCAGTATTTT	CASSGSRDRGRGLSTDTQYF
TRBV5-1	TRBD1	-	TRBJ2-4	TGCGCCAGCGTACGGACAGGGATGAGGTTGGCAGAAAACATTCAGTACTTC	CASVRTGMRLAENIQYF
TRBV7-2	-	-	TRBJ2-2	TGTGCCAGCAGCTTCCTTCGTGGAACGGGCGGGGAGCTGTTTTTT	CASSFLRGTGGELFF
TRBV3-1/TRBV3-2	-	-	TRBJ1-4	TGTGCCAGCAGCCAGTGGGAGTCTCCGAGTGGCGAAAAACTGTTTTTT	CASSQWESPSGEKLFF
TRBV6-1	-	-	TRBJ2-3	TGTGCCAGCAGTGCGGGCAGTCAAATCCGCACAGATACGCAGTATTTT	CASSAGSQIRTDTQYF
TRBV5-4	TRBD2	-	TRBJ2-1	TGTGCCAGCAGCTTGGACATTAGCGGGCGGGGCAATGAGCAGTTCTTC	CASSLDISGRGNEQFF
TRBV7-8	-	-	TRBJ2-7	TGTGCCAGCAGCCGAGGAGCTTCCTACGAGCAGTACTTC	CASSRGASYEQYF
TRBV4-2	TRBD1	-	TRBJ1-1	TGTGCCAGCAGCCAAGGGACAGGGAAGGGGACTGAAGCTTTCTTT	CASSQGTGKGTEAFF
TRBV3-1/TRBV3-2	-	-	TRBJ1-1	TGTGCCAGCAGCCAAGAAAGGCGCACTGAAGCTTTCTTT	CASSQERRTEAFF
TRBV6-2/TRBV6-3	TRBD1	-	TRBJ2-1	TGTGCCAGCAGTTTACAGGGGATTCGGCAGTTCTTC	CASSLQGIRQFF
TRBV7-2	-	once	TRBJ1-2	TGTGCCAGCAGCAAAATAACAGGGTCTAACTATGGCTACACCTTC	CASSKITGSNYGYTF
TRBV7-8	-	-	TRBJ1-2	TGTGCCAGCAGCTTAGTCGGGAGGTTAAAGTATGGCTACACCTTC	CASSLVGRLKYGYTF
TRBV19	TRBD1	-	TRBJ1-5	TGTGCCAGTACCCAGGACAGGGTCAATCAGCCCCAGCATTTT	CASTQDRVNQPQHF
TRBV28	-	-	TRBJ2-7	TGTGCCAGCAGTCCTCTCCCTTTGAGCGAGCAGTACTTC	CASSPLPLSEQYF
TRBV6-2/TRBV6-3	-	few	TRBJ1-5	TGTGCCAGCAGCCGGCCACGAACGAGGGGCAATCAGCCCCAGCATTTT	CASSRPRTRGNQPQHF
TRBV2	-	-	TRBJ1-6	TGTGCCAGCAACCAGGGATCGTATAATTCACCCCTCCACTTT	CASNQGSYNSPLHF
TRBV6-2/TRBV6-3	TRBD1	-	TRBJ2-7	TGTGCCAGCAGCCCCGGGACAGTCGAGCAGTACTTC	CASSPGTVEQYF